These T cell receptor beta chains were read from a single sample in a study of blood T cell repertoires in COVID-19. Libraries were prepared by immunoSEQ multiplex PCR; TCRdb keeps only in-frame clonotypes and omits some of them. The data contain under 200,000 clones, 70% to 90% of them singletons. The sequenced sample was peripheral blood. The receptors originated from a woman of 80 years or more with COVID-19, enrolled during active disease. CDR3s include the opening cysteine and the closing phenylalanine or tryptophan. Fields, in order: clone size, D gene, V gene, J gene, CDR3 DNA, CDR3 protein. The D gene is left open where the match is weak. Part of the rows lack a size; the others show once, few, many or a class for expanded clones.

.,TRBD1,TRBV19,TRBJ1-6,TGTGCCAGCACAGGGGACAATTCACCCCTCCACTTT,CASTGDNSPLHF
.,.,TRBV3-1/TRBV3-2,TRBJ2-5,TGTGCCAGCAGCCAAGTGAGGGAGACCCAGTACTTC,CASSQVRETQYF
few,.,TRBV19,TRBJ1-3,TGTGCCAGTAGCGACCTTGGGCGAGGAAACACCATATATTTT,CASSDLGRGNTIYF
.,TRBD2,TRBV11-2,TRBJ2-3,TGTGCCAGCAGCTCACTGACTAGCGGGGGGGCCAATATTCGAGATACGCAGTATTTT,CASSSLTSGGANIRDTQYF
.,.,TRBV12-3/TRBV12-4,TRBJ1-2,TGTGCCAGCAGTTTGGACAGATACGGCTACACCTTC,CASSLDRYGYTF
few,TRBD2,TRBV5-1,TRBJ2-3,TGCGCCACCTCTTCCCTAGCGGGACGGCCGGACACGCAGTATTTT,CATSSLAGRPDTQYF
.,.,TRBV7-2,TRBJ1-2,TGTGCCAGCAGCAGGGGCCCAGGGCGGGGCTACACCTTC,CASSRGPGRGYTF
.,.,TRBV2,TRBJ2-5,TGTGCCAGCAGATATGAAGAGACCCAGTACTTC,CASRYEETQYF
.,TRBD1,TRBV5-4,TRBJ2-7,TGTGCCAGCAGCCCGAGGGACAGAACCTACGAGCAGTACTTC,CASSPRDRTYEQYF
.,TRBD1,TRBV5-1,TRBJ2-3,TGCGCCAGCAGCACTGGACAGGGGGATACGCAGTATTTT,CASSTGQGDTQYF
.,.,TRBV3-1/TRBV3-2,TRBJ1-1,TGTGCCAGCAGCCAAGTACTAATAATGAACACTGAAGCTTTCTTT,CASSQVLIMNTEAFF
once,TRBD2,TRBV5-1,TRBJ2-7,TGCGCCAGCAGCTTGGTGACTAGCGGGAGGTTGGATGAGCAGTACTTC,CASSLVTSGRLDEQYF
.,.,TRBV10-3,TRBJ2-3,TGTGCCATCAGTGATACCAAACAGGGAATTGATACGCAGTATTTT,CAISDTKQGIDTQYF
.,.,TRBV5-1,TRBJ2-4,TGCGCCAGCAGCGGAGTGGGGGCTCAAAACATTCAGTACTTC,CASSGVGAQNIQYF
.,.,TRBV7-9,TRBJ2-1,TGTGCCAGCACCCCAGACTACGGCTCCTACAATGAGCAGTTCTTC,CASTPDYGSYNEQFF
.,TRBD2,TRBV18,TRBJ2-1,TGTGCCAGCTCACTAGCGGGGGGGCAGTTCTTC,CASSLAGGQFF
.,.,TRBV24-1,TRBJ2-3,TGTGCCACCAGTGCAGCAGATACGCAGTATTTT,CATSAADTQYF
.,.,TRBV27,TRBJ1-1,TGTGCCAGCAAGTGGGAGGAAGCTTTCTTT,CASKWEEAFF
.,TRBD1,TRBV6-1,TRBJ2-7,TGTGCCAGCAGTGAAGCCCTTGGACAGGCCTTCGGCGAGCAGTACTTC,CASSEALGQAFGEQYF
.,.,TRBV2,TRBJ2-7,TGTGCCAGCCGAACAGCCTACGAGCAGTACTTC,CASRTAYEQYF
.,TRBD1,TRBV6-5,TRBJ1-2,TGTGCCAGCAGGCGGGACAGGGGCGGCTATGGCTACACCTTC,CASRRDRGGYGYTF
.,.,TRBV14,TRBJ1-2,TGTGCCAGCAGCCAAGAACCCTTCGGGACTTATGGCTACACCTTC,CASSQEPFGTYGYTF
.,.,TRBV10-2,TRBJ1-3,TGCGCCAGCAGTGAGTCGAGGGGAAACACCATATATTTT,CASSESRGNTIYF
.,.,TRBV5-1,TRBJ1-2,TGCGCCAGCAGCCAAACGCCCCCGCTTCAGACAGTAGGATCAGCTTTCTATGGCTACACCTTC,CASSQTPPLQTVGSAFYGYTF
.,TRBD2,TRBV19,TRBJ2-1,TGTGCCAGTAGTATTGCGGGGGGGACGTACAATGAGCAGTTCTTC,CASSIAGGTYNEQFF
.,.,TRBV6-5,TRBJ2-7,TGTGCCAGCTCGGCAGGGGTCGTCTACGAGCAGTACTTC,CASSAGVVYEQYF
.,TRBD1,TRBV5-1,TRBJ2-7,TGCGCCAGCAGCTTAACGGGACAGGGACACGACGAGCAGTACTTC,CASSLTGQGHDEQYF
.,TRBD1,TRBV4-1,TRBJ1-6,TGCGCCAGCAGCCCGACAGGGGTTTCACCCCTCCACTTT,CASSPTGVSPLHF
.,TRBD2,TRBV12-3/TRBV12-4,TRBJ2-5,TGTGCCAGCACTATACTAGCGGAAGAGACCCAGTACTTC,CASTILAEETQYF
.,TRBD1,TRBV5-1,TRBJ2-7,TGCGCCAGCAGCTTGCGAGCAGGGGGACCCCTCTACGAGCAGTACTTC,CASSLRAGGPLYEQYF
.,.,TRBV6-5,TRBJ1-2,TGTGCCAGCAAAGCTCAACCCCACTATGGCTACACCTTC,CASKAQPHYGYTF
few,.,TRBV3-1/TRBV3-2,TRBJ2-5,TGTGCCAGCAGCCCTAAGCGGCGGTCGGGAGAGCCAGAGACCCAGTACTTC,CASSPKRRSGEPETQYF
.,.,TRBV2,TRBJ2-2,TGTGCCAGCAGGGCCCCACAGCGGCTAACCGGGGAGCTGTTTTTT,CASRAPQRLTGELFF
few,.,TRBV28,TRBJ2-5,TGTGCCAGCAGAGGCCCCGAGGGCCGGTGGGAGACCCAGTACTTC,CASRGPEGRWETQYF
.,.,TRBV19,TRBJ2-7,TGTGCCAGTAGTATTTCCGGGACAAGGAGCTACGAGCAGTACTTC,CASSISGTRSYEQYF
few,.,TRBV7-9,TRBJ1-3,TGTGCCAGCAGCTCCCAGGCGGGAGCTGGAAACACCATATATTTT,CASSSQAGAGNTIYF
.,.,TRBV4-1,TRBJ2-5,TGCGCCAGCAGCCAAGATAGGGGGCGGGGGGTTCCAGAGACCCAGTACTTC,CASSQDRGRGVPETQYF
.,TRBD1,TRBV7-8,TRBJ2-7,TGTGCCAGCAGCACAATAAAAGGGCCGGACAGGCCCTTCTTC,CASSTIKGPDRPFF
.,TRBD1,TRBV19,TRBJ1-1,TGTGCCAGTAGTTCGGACAGGTTTACGAACACTGAAGCTTTCTTT,CASSSDRFTNTEAFF
.,.,TRBV6-6,TRBJ1-4,TGTGCCAGCAGTTACTCCGGCGGTGAAAAACTGTTTTTT,CASSYSGGEKLFF
.,.,TRBV9,TRBJ1-5,TGTGCCAGCAGCGCCGGGACTTCCCGAGGTCAGCCCCAGCATTTT,CASSAGTSRGQPQHF
few,.,TRBV2,TRBJ1-1,TGTGCCAGCAGTACCACAGAGAACACTGAAGCTTTCTTT,CASSTTENTEAFF
.,TRBD2,TRBV13,TRBJ2-7,TGTGCCAGCTTGCAGGCGGCCGGACTAGCGGAACTCTCCTACGAGCAGTACTTC,CASLQAAGLAELSYEQYF
.,.,TRBV7-9,TRBJ1-6,TGTGCCAGCAGCCCTTATGCGGCTGGTTCTGATTCACCCCTCCACTTT,CASSPYAAGSDSPLHF
.,.,TRBV2,TRBJ2-5,TGTGCCAGCAGCGCCAACAGGGACGGTGAGACCCAGTACTTC,CASSANRDGETQYF
.,TRBD2,TRBV5-6,TRBJ2-7,TGTGCCAGCAGCTTGGGGACTAGCGGGTACGAGCAGTACTTC,CASSLGTSGYEQYF
.,.,TRBV3-1/TRBV3-2,TRBJ1-6,TGTGCCAGCAGCCAAGTCCTGGTCAGGCTGTCACCCCTCCACTTT,CASSQVLVRLSPLHF
.,.,TRBV19,TRBJ1-6,TGTGCCAGTAGTATCCAGCCGTCGGAGGTGTCTTCACCCCTCCACTTT,CASSIQPSEVSSPLHF
.,.,TRBV6-5,TRBJ2-1,TGTGCCAGCAACCCACCCGGACTATCCTACAATGAGCAGTTCTTC,CASNPPGLSYNEQFF
.,TRBD2,TRBV2,TRBJ2-3,TGTGCCAGCAGTCTACGGACTAGCGGGAGGTCAGATACGCAGTATTTT,CASSLRTSGRSDTQYF
.,TRBD1,TRBV9,TRBJ2-1,TGTGCCAGCAGCGCCTCCGGGACAGCCCACAATGAGCAGTTCTTC,CASSASGTAHNEQFF
.,TRBD1,TRBV11-2,TRBJ1-1,TGTGCCAGCAGCCCACGGACAGGGGAGAACACTGAAGCTTTCTTT,CASSPRTGENTEAFF
.,.,TRBV18,TRBJ1-1,TGTGCCAGCTCACTAACAGACACTGAAGCTTTCTTT,CASSLTDTEAFF
once,TRBD2,TRBV5-1,TRBJ2-5,TGCGCCAGCAGCTTGGCGGGAGGACAAGAGACCCAGTACTTC,CASSLAGGQETQYF
.,TRBD1,TRBV19,TRBJ1-4,TGTGCCAGTAGGCCGAACGGACAGGAACTGTTTTTT,CASRPNGQELFF
once,.,TRBV5-5,TRBJ1-1,TGTGCCAGCACCCACCGATCGGGGAGGGGAACTGAAGCTTTCTTT,CASTHRSGRGTEAFF
few,TRBD1,TRBV18,TRBJ2-1,TGTGCCAGCTCAACAAGGACAGGGACTTACAATGAGCAGTTCTTC,CASSTRTGTYNEQFF
.,TRBD1,TRBV7-9,TRBJ2-1,TGTGCCAGCAGTCCAGGGGGAAGCTCCTACAATGAGCAGTTCTTC,CASSPGGSSYNEQFF
.,TRBD1,TRBV5-1,TRBJ2-5,TGCGCCAGCAGCACCGCCGGGACAGGGGAAGAGACCCAGTACTTC,CASSTAGTGEETQYF
.,TRBD1,TRBV6-1,TRBJ1-5,TGTGCCAGCAGTGAAGCGGTAGTGGGACAGGGCTTTAATCAGCCCCAGCATTTT,CASSEAVVGQGFNQPQHF